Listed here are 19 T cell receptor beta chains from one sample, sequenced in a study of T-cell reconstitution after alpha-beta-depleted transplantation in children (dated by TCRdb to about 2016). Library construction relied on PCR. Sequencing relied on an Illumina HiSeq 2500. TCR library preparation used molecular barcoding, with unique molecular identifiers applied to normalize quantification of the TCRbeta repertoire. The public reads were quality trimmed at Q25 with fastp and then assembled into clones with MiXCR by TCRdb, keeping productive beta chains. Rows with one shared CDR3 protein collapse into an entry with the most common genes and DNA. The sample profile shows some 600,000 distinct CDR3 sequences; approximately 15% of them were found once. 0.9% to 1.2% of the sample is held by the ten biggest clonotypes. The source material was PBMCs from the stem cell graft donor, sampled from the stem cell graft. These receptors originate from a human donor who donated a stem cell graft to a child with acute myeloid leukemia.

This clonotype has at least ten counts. CDR3 DNA: TGTGCCAGCAGTTCCTCTAATGTGGAGACCCAGTACTTC. Its protein product is CASSSSNVETQYF. The V gene is TRBV6-6, the J gene TRBJ2-5; D unclear. CDR3 size: 13 residues. V lost 4 bases and J 5 bases, leaving 11 bases between the germline ends. Per germline, CDR1 MNHNY and CDR2 SVGAGI (reference sequence).

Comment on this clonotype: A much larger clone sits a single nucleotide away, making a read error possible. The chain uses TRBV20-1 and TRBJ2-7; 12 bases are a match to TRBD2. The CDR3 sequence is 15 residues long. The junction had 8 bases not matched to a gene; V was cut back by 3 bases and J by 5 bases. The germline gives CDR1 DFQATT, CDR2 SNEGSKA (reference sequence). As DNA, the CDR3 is TGCAGTGCTAGGGGACTAGCGGGTACGGCGCACGAGCAGTACTTC. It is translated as CSARGLAGTAHEQYF.

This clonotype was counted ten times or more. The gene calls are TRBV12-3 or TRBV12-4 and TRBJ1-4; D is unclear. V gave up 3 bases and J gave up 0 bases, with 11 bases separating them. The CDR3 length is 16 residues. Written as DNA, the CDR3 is TGTGCCAGCAGTTTTGTAAGCCTCACAACTAATGAAAAACTGTTTTTT. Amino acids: CASSFVSLTTNEKLFF.

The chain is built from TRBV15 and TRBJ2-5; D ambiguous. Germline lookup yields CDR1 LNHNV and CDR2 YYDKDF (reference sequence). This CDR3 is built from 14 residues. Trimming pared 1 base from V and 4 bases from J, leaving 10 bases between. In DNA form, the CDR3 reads TGTGCCACCAGCAGAGTAGAGCAAGCAGAGACCCAGTACTTC. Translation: CATSRVEQAETQYF.

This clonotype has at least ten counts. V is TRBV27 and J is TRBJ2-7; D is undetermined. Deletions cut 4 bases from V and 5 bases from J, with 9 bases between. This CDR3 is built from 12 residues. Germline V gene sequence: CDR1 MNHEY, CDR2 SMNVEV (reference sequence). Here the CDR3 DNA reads TGTGCCAGCAGTTCGCGACGGGACGAGCAGTACTTC. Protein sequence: CASSSRRDEQYF.

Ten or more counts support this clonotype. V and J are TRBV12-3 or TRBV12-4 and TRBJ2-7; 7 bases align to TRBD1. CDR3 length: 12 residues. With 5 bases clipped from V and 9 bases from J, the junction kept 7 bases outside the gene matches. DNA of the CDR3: TGTGCCAGCAGTACGGGACAGCCTTCGCAGTACTTC. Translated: CASSTGQPSQYF.

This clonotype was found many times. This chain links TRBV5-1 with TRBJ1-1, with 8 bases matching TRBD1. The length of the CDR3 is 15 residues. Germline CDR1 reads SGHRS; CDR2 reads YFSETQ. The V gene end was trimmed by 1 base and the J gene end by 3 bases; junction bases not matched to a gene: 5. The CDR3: CASSLTDRVYTEAFF. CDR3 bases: TGCGCCAGCAGCTTGACGGACAGGGTATACACTGAAGCTTTCTTT.

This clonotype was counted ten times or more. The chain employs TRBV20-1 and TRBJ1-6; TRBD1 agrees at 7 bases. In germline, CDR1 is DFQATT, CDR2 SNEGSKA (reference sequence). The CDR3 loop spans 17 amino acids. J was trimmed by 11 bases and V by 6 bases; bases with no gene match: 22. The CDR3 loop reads CSAPRPGQTKGMAPLHF. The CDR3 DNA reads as TGCAGTGCACCGCGACCGGGACAGACTAAGGGGATGGCACCCCTCCACTTT.

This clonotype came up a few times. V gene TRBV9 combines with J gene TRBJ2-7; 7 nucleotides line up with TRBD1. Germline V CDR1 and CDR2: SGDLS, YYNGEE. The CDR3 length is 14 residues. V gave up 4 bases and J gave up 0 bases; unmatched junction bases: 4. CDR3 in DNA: TGTGCCAGCAGCATACAGGGGTCCTCCTACGAGCAGTACTTC. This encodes CASSIQGSSYEQYF.

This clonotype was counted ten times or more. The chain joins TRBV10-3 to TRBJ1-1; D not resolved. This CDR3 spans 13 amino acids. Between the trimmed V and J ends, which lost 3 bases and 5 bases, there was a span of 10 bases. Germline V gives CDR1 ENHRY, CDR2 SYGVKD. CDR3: CAISESDGTEAFF. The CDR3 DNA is TGTGCCATCAGTGAAAGCGATGGGACTGAAGCTTTCTTT.

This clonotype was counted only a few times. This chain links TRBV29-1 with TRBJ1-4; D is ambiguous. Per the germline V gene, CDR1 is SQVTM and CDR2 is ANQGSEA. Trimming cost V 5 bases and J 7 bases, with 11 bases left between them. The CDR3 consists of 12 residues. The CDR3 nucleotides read TGCAGCGTTCGGACTTTGGGTGAAAAACTGTTTTTT. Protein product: CSVRTLGEKLFF.

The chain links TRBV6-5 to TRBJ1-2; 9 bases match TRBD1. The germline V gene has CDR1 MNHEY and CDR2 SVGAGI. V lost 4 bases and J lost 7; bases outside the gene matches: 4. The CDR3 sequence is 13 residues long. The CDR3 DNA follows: TGTGCCAGCAGTTCCCAGACAGGGGGTGGCTACACCTTC. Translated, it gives CASSSQTGGGYTF.

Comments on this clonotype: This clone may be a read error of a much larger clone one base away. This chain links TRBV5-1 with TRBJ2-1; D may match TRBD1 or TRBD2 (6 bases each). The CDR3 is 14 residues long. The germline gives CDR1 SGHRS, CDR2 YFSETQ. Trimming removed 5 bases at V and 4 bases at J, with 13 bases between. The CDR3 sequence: CASRRGDPYNEQFF. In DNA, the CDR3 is TGCGCCAGCAGGAGGGGGGACCCATACAATGAGCAGTTCTTC.

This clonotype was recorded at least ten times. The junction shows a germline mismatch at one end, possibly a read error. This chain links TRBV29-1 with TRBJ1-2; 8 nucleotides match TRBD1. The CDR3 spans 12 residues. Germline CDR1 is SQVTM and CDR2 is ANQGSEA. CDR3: CSAGQGLDIVAF. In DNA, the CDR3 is TGCAGCGCTGGACAGGGATTGGACATCGTCGCCTTC.

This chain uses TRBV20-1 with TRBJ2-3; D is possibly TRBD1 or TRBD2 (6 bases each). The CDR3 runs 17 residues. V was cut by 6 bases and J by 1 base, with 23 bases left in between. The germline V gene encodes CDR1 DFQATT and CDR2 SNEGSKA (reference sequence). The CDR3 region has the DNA TGCAGTGCAGATGGGTCGTTAGGGGGGCCGGGCACAGATACGCAGTATTTT. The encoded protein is CSADGSLGGPGTDTQYF.

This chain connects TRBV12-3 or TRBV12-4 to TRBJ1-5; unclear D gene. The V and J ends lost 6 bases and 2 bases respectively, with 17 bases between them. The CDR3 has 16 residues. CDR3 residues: CASSPSDSWGNQPQHF. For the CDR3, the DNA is TGTGCCAGCAGCCCTTCTGATAGCTGGGGCAATCAGCCCCAGCATTTT.

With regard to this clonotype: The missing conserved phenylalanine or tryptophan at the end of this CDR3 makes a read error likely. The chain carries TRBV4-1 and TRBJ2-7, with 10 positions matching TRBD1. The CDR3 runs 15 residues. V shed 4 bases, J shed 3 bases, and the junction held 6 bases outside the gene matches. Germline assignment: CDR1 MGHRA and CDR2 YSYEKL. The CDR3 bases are TGCGCCAGCAGCCCGACCGGGACAGGGGACTACGAGCAGTACTCC. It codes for CASSPTGTGDYEQYS.

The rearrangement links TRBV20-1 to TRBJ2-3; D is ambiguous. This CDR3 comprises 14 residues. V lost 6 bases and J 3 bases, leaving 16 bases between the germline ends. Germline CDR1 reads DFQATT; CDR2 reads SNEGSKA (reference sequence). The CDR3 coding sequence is TGCAGTGCCACCAAGACCGGAATTACAGATACGCAGTATTTT. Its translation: CSATKTGITDTQYF.

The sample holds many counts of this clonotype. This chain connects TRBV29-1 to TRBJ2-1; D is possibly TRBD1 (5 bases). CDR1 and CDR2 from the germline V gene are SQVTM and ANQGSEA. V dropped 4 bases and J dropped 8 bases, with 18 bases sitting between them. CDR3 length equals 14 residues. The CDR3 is CSVARTPRADEQFF. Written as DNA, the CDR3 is TGCAGCGTTGCGCGGACACCACGGGCGGATGAGCAGTTCTTC.